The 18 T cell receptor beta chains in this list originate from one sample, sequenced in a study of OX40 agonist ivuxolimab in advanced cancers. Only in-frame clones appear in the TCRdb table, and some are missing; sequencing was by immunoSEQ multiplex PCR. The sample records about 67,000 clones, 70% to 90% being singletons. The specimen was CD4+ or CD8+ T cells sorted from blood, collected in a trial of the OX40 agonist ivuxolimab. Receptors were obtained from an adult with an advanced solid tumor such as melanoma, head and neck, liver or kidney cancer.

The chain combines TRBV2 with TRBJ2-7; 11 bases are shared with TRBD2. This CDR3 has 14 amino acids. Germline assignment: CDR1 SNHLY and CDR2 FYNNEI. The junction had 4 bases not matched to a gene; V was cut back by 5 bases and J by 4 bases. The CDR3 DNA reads TGTGCCAGCAGTTTGACTAGCGGGAATTACGAGCAGTACTTC. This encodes CASSLTSGNYEQYF.

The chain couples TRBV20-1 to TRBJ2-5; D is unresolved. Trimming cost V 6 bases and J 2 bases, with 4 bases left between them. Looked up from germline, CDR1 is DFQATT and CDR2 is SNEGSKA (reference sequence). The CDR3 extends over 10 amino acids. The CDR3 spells CSAIQETQYF. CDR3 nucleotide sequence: TGCAGTGCAATTCAAGAGACCCAGTACTTC.

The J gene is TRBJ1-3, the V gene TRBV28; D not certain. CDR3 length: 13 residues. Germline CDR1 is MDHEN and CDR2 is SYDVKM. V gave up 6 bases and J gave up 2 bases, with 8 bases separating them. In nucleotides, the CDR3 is TGTGCCAGCAGGGCCACCCCTGGAAACACCATATATTTT. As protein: CASRATPGNTIYF.

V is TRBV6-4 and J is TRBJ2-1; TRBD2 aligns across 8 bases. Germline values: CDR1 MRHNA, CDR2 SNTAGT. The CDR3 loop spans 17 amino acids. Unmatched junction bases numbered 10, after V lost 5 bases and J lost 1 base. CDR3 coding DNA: TGTGCCAGCAGTATCCCCGGGGGGGCAGGTTCCTACAATGAGCAGTTCTTC. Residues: CASSIPGGAGSYNEQFF.

In DNA form, the CDR3 reads TGTGCCAGCAGCCCCTCCGGGACTCAGATCTCCTACGAGCAGTACTTC. Residues: CASSPSGTQISYEQYF. J is TRBJ2-7 and V is TRBV5-5; D perhaps matches TRBD2 (6 bases). The length of the CDR3 is 16 residues. V lost 4 bases and J 0 bases, leaving 17 bases between the germline ends. CDR1 and CDR2 (germline): SGHKS, YYEKEE (reference sequence).

CDR3 nucleotides: TGTGCCAGCAGAAAAAATCTAGCGGGGGCCTCCTACGAGCAGTACTTC. Translated, it gives CASRKNLAGASYEQYF. This sequence joins TRBV28 and TRBJ2-7; TRBD2 agrees at 10 bases. The CDR3 loop spans 16 amino acids. Germline CDR1 reads MDHEN; CDR2 reads SYDVKM. V shed 6 bases and J 0 bases; nucleotides not matched to a gene: 8.

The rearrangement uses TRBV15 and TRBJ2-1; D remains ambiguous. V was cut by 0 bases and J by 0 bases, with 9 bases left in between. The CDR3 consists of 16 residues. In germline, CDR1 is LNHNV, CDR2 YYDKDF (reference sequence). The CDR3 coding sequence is TGTGCCACCAGCAGAGATCTGAGCCTCTCCTACAATGAGCAGTTCTTC. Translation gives CATSRDLSLSYNEQFF.

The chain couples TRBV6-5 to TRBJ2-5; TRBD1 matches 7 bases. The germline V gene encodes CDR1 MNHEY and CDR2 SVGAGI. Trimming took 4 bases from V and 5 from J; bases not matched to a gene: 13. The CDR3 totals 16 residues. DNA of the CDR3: TGTGCCAGCAGTTCCACATCTCGGACAGGTCGGGAGACCCAGTACTTC. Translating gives CASSSTSRTGRETQYF.

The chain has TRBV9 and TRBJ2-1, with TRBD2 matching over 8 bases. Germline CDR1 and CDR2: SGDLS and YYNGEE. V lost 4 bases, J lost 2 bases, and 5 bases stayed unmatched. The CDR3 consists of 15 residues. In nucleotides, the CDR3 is TGTGCCAGCAGCTCAACTAGCGGAACCTACAATGAGCAGTTCTTC. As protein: CASSSTSGTYNEQFF.

CDR3 sequence: CASSISGNEQFF. CDR3 sequence (DNA): TGTGCCAGCAGCATTAGCGGGAATGAGCAGTTCTTC. The chain employs TRBV7-9 and TRBJ2-1; 7 bases are a match to TRBD2. CDR3 length equals 12 residues. Germline lookup yields CDR1 SEHNR and CDR2 FQNEAQ (reference sequence). The ends lost 5 bases at V and 7 bases at J; junction bases unmatched: 2.

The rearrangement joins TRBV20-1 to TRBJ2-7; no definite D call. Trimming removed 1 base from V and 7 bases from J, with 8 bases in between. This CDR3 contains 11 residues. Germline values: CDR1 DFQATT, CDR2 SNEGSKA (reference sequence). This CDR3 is CSARGPIEQYF. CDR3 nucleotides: TGCAGTGCTAGAGGGCCCATAGAGCAGTACTTC.

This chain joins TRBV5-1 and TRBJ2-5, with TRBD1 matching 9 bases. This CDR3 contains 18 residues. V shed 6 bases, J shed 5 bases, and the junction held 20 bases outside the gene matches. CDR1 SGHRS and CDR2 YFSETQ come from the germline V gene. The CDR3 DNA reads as TGCGCCAGCACCCCCGGGACAGGGTCATCCTGGGAATGGGAGACCCAGTACTTC. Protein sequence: CASTPGTGSSWEWETQYF. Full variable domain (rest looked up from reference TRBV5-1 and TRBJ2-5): KAGVTQTPRYLIKTRGQQVTLSCSPISGHRSVSWYQQTPGQGLQFLFEYFSETQRNKGNFPGRFSGRQFSNSRSEMNVSTLELGDSALYLCASTPGTGSSWEWETQYFGPGTRLLVL.

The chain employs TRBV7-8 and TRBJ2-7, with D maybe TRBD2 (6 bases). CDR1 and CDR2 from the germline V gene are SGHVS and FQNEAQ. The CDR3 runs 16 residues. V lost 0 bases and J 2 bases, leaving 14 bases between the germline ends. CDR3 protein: CASSLALAGITYEQYF. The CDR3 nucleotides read TGTGCCAGCAGCTTAGCTCTTGCGGGAATAACCTACGAGCAGTACTTC.

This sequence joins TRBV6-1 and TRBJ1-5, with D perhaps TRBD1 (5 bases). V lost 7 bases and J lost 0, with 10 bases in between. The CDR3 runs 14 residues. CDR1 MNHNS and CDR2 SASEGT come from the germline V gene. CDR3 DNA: TGTGCCAGCACCGGACACTATAGCAATCAGCCCCAGCATTTT. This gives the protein CASTGHYSNQPQHF.

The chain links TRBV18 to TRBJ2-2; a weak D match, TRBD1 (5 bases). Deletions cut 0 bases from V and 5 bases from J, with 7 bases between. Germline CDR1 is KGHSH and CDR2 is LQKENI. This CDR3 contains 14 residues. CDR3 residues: CASSPPRVTGELFF. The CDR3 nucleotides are TGTGCCAGCTCACCACCCAGGGTTACCGGGGAGCTGTTTTTT.

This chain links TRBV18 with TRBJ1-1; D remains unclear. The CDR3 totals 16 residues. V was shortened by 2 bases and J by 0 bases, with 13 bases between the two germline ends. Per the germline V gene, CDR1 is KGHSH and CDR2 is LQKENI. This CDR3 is CASSPRHLNMNTEAFF. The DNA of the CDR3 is TGTGCCAGCTCACCAAGACACCTAAACATGAACACTGAAGCTTTCTTT.

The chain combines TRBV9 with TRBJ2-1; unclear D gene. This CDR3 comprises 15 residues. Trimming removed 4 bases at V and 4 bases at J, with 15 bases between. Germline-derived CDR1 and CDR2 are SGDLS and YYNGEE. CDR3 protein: CASSPSRVPYNEQFF. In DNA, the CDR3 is TGTGCCAGCAGCCCCTCCCGGGTCCCTTACAATGAGCAGTTCTTC.

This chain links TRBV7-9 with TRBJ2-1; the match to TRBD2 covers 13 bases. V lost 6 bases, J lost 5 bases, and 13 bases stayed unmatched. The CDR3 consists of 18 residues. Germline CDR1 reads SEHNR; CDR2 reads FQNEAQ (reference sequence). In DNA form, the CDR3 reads TGTGCCAGCAGTGATAGGACTAGCGGGGGCTTATACGACAATGAGCAGTTCTTC. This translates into CASSDRTSGGLYDNEQFF.